The source of this T cell receptor beta chain is a study of T cells after yellow fever vaccination. A single record per CDR3 protein comes from TCRdb applying MiXCR to the 5' RACE reads. The data show some 350,000 distinct CDR3 sequences, about 4% seen once. This clonotype showed up just a few times. This CDR3 has 18 amino acids. The V gene lost 4 bases and the J gene lost 0 bases, with 19 bases spanning the gap. The specimen comprised PBMCs, sampled 5 days after the yellow fever booster vaccination. The chain combines TRBV12-3 or TRBV12-4 with TRBJ1-5; D gene unclear. This clonotype originated in a young man who received the YFV17D yellow fever vaccine. CDR3 sequence reads: CASSSYPGFPYSNQPQHF. In nucleotides, the CDR3 is TGTGCCAGCAGTTCCTACCCGGGCTTCCCTTATAGCAATCAGCCCCAGCATTTT.